This is a list of T cell receptor beta chains from one sample in a study of OX40 agonist ivuxolimab in advanced cancers. TCRdb keeps only in-frame clones here, not all; method: immunoSEQ multiplex PCR. This sample has 75,000 to 100,000 clones, with 92% found just once. Sequences were derived from CD4+ or CD8+ T cells sorted from blood, sampled in a trial of the OX40 agonist ivuxolimab. The source of these receptors is an adult with an advanced solid tumor such as melanoma, head and neck, liver or kidney cancer. CDR3s include the opening cysteine and the closing phenylalanine or tryptophan. The order of the fields is D gene, V gene, clone size, J gene, CDR3 protein, CDR3 DNA. The D gene is left open where the match is weak. Rows may omit the clone size; those that give it use once, few, many or a size class.

NA,TRBV19,NA,TRBJ1-1,CASSWGRAGTEAFF,TGTGCCAGTAGTTGGGGCAGGGCCGGCACTGAAGCTTTCTTT
NA,TRBV12-5,NA,TRBJ1-2,CASGSFPVEEERGYTF,TGTGCTAGTGGTTCATTCCCGGTAGAAGAAGAAAGGGGCTACACCTTC
NA,TRBV6-5,NA,TRBJ1-5,CASSYPRAGAQPQHF,TGTGCCAGCAGTTACCCGAGGGCCGGCGCTCAGCCCCAGCATTTT
NA,TRBV19,few,TRBJ1-1,CASSISGDTEAFF,TGTGCCAGTAGTATTTCGGGGGACACTGAAGCTTTCTTT
TRBD1,TRBV27,NA,TRBJ2-7,CASSFTGDHEQYF,TGTGCCAGCAGTTTCACAGGGGACCACGAGCAGTACTTC
NA,TRBV21-1,NA,TRBJ1-1,CASSLGKPLNTEAFF,TGTGCCAGCTCTCTAGGGAAACCGTTGAACACTGAAGCTTTCTTT
NA,TRBV7-9,few,TRBJ1-2,CASSDDSPGYTF,TGTGCCAGCAGCGACGACAGTCCTGGCTACACCTTC
NA,TRBV10-3,NA,TRBJ2-1,CAISESNRESSYNEQFF,TGTGCCATCAGTGAGTCGAATCGGGAGAGCTCCTACAATGAGCAGTTCTTC
TRBD2,TRBV6-5,NA,TRBJ2-5,CASSYGGGGETQYF,TGTGCCAGCAGTTACGGCGGGGGGGGTGAGACCCAGTACTTC
NA,TRBV11-2,NA,TRBJ2-7,CASSLGHEQYF,TGTGCCAGCAGCTTAGGGCACGAGCAGTACTTC
NA,TRBV7-6,NA,TRBJ2-3,CASSLAYRLPEPTDTQYF,TGTGCCAGCAGCTTAGCATACAGGCTCCCCGAGCCCACAGATACGCAGTATTTT
NA,TRBV10-2,NA,TRBJ1-6,CASSEVGSPLHF,TGCGCCAGCAGTGAGGTCGGCTCACCCCTCCACTTT
NA,TRBV2,NA,TRBJ1-5,CASSGSSQPQHF,TGTGCCAGCAGTGGATCTAGTCAGCCCCAGCATTTT
NA,TRBV5-1,NA,TRBJ2-3,CASSAGHKSTDTQYF,TGCGCCAGCAGCGCCGGACATAAGAGCACAGATACGCAGTATTTT
NA,TRBV7-9,NA,TRBJ1-1,CASCTSGDTEAFF,TGTGCCAGCTGCACCTCGGGGGACACTGAAGCTTTCTTT
TRBD2,TRBV19,NA,TRBJ2-1,CASSVASGNEQFF,TGTGCCAGTAGCGTGGCTAGCGGGAATGAGCAGTTCTTC
NA,TRBV5-1,NA,TRBJ2-5,CASSLATGPETQYF,TGCGCCAGCAGCTTGGCTACAGGGCCGGAGACCCAGTACTTC
NA,TRBV2,once,TRBJ1-1,CASRDGNTEAFF,TGTGCCAGCAGGGACGGAAACACTGAAGCTTTCTTT
TRBD2,TRBV19,NA,TRBJ2-5,CASSITPSGGETQYF,TGTGCCAGTAGTATAACCCCGTCGGGAGGAGAGACCCAGTACTTC
NA,TRBV27,NA,TRBJ2-7,CASSLSHGYEQYF,TGTGCCAGCAGTTTATCCCATGGCTACGAGCAGTACTTC
NA,TRBV6-5,few,TRBJ1-2,CASSGGSHYGYTF,TGTGCCAGCAGTGGGGGGTCCCACTATGGCTACACCTTC
NA,TRBV6-6,NA,TRBJ2-7,CASTPYGSYEQYF,TGTGCCAGCACCCCTTATGGTAGCTACGAGCAGTACTTC
NA,TRBV7-6,NA,TRBJ2-7,CASSFGGSYEQYF,TGTGCCAGCAGCTTTGGGGGATCCTACGAGCAGTACTTC
NA,TRBV6-6,NA,TRBJ2-7,CASSYSGDPEQYF,TGTGCCAGCAGTTACTCCGGGGACCCCGAGCAGTACTTC
TRBD1,TRBV15,NA,TRBJ2-3,CATSSRQGVTDTQYF,TGTGCCACCAGCTCCCGACAGGGGGTTACAGATACGCAGTATTTT
TRBD1,TRBV13,NA,TRBJ1-4,CASSLRQGGDEKLFF,TGTGCCAGCAGCCTAAGACAGGGCGGTGATGAAAAACTGTTTTTT
NA,TRBV4-3,NA,TRBJ1-1,CASSPDGLNTEAFF,TGCGCCAGCAGCCCGGACGGACTGAACACTGAAGCTTTCTTT
NA,TRBV9,NA,TRBJ2-2,CASSPGGGGGSNTGELFF,TGTGCCAGCAGCCCAGGAGGGGGCGGGGGGTCGAACACCGGGGAGCTGTTTTTT
TRBD2,TRBV9,NA,TRBJ2-1,CASSVAGSGGTYNEQFF,TGTGCCAGCAGCGTAGCCGGTAGCGGGGGCACCTACAATGAGCAGTTCTTC
TRBD1,TRBV27,once,TRBJ2-7,CASNPGQGAYEQYF,TGTGCCAGCAATCCGGGACAGGGGGCCTACGAGCAGTACTTC
NA,TRBV7-6,NA,TRBJ2-7,CASSPGTDSSYEQYF,TGTGCCAGCAGCCCCGGGACGGACAGCTCCTACGAGCAGTACTTC
NA,TRBV6-5,NA,TRBJ2-2,CASSQSGLYTGELFF,TGTGCCAGCAGTCAGAGTGGACTGTACACCGGGGAGCTGTTTTTT
TRBD2,TRBV6-5,NA,TRBJ2-1,CASSYGGLGRGEQFF,TGTGCCAGCAGTTACGGGGGACTAGGTCGCGGTGAGCAGTTCTTC
TRBD1,TRBV12-5,once,TRBJ2-3,CASGLGDRVLDTQYF,TGTGCTAGTGGTTTGGGGGACAGGGTACTAGATACGCAGTATTTT
TRBD1,TRBV5-5,NA,TRBJ1-2,CASHRDRVEGYTF,TGTGCCAGTCACCGGGACAGGGTAGAGGGCTACACCTTC
NA,TRBV23-1,once,TRBJ1-2,CASSQYTTPGPSTYGYTF,TGCGCCAGCAGTCAATATACTACTCCGGGCCCCTCTACCTATGGCTACACCTTC
NA,TRBV19,NA,TRBJ2-7,CASSSKGSYEQYF,TGTGCCAGTAGTTCCAAGGGGTCCTACGAGCAGTACTTC
NA,TRBV7-6,NA,TRBJ2-7,CASSYAGAQNEQYF,TGTGCCAGCAGCTATGCGGGGGCGCAAAACGAGCAGTACTTC
TRBD1,TRBV5-6,NA,TRBJ1-5,CASSLRGLSNQPQHF,TGTGCCAGCAGCCTCAGGGGGCTTAGCAATCAGCCCCAGCATTTT
NA,TRBV5-6,NA,TRBJ1-2,CASSFTGGYTF,TGTGCCAGCAGCTTTACGGGTGGCTACACCTTC
NA,TRBV30,NA,TRBJ2-7,CAWSQGSNEQYF,TGTGCCTGGAGTCAGGGATCGAACGAGCAGTACTTC
NA,TRBV27,NA,TRBJ2-7,CASSSPGIYEQYF,TGTGCCAGCAGTTCGCCAGGGATCTACGAGCAGTACTTC
NA,TRBV27,once,TRBJ2-3,CASSPDTRGPPITDTQYF,TGTGCCAGCAGTCCTGACACTCGGGGGCCCCCTATCACAGATACGCAGTATTTT
NA,TRBV27,NA,TRBJ2-7,CASSHNQHEQYF,TGTGCCAGCAGCCATAACCAACACGAGCAGTACTTC
NA,TRBV14,NA,TRBJ1-2,CASSLLGDTYGYTF,TGTGCCAGCAGCCTTCTGGGGGATACCTATGGCTACACCTTC
NA,TRBV2,once,TRBJ2-4,CASMKGNIQYF,TGTGCCAGCATGAAGGGAAACATTCAGTACTTC
NA,TRBV5-4,few,TRBJ2-7,CASSFSSEQYF,TGTGCCAGCAGCTTCTCCAGCGAGCAGTACTTC
NA,TRBV27,NA,TRBJ1-1,CASSLGTGLGTEAFF,TGTGCCAGCAGTTTAGGTACAGGCCTGGGCACTGAAGCTTTCTTT
NA,TRBV7-8,NA,TRBJ2-2,CASSLGVTPPNTGELFF,TGTGCCAGCAGCTTAGGGGTAACACCACCGAACACCGGGGAGCTGTTTTTT